Listed below are T cell receptor beta chains from one sample, sequenced in a study of blood T cell repertoires in COVID-19. Sequencing was performed with immunoSEQ multiplex PCR; in TCRdb, only in-frame clones are kept and a portion is missing. The sample carries about 360,000 clones, around 87% recorded once. The source material was PBMCs or T cells enriched from blood (not recorded which). These receptors were taken from a man in his thirties or forties who had recovered from COVID-19. Both conserved end residues are part of each CDR3. D genes are given only for firm matches. Only some rows state a clone size, as once, few, many or a class for expanded clones.

v_call: TRBV7-9; cdr3_length: 13; d_call: TRBD1; j_call: TRBJ1-2; clone_size: -; cdr3_nt: TGTGCCAGCAGCCGTGACAGGGCTCATGGCTACACCTTC; cdr3_aa: CASSRDRAHGYTF
v_call: TRBV7-9; cdr3_length: 15; d_call: -; j_call: TRBJ1-1; clone_size: once; cdr3_nt: TGTGCCAGCAGCTTATCGTGGGGGGAGAACACTGAAGCTTTCTTT; cdr3_aa: CASSLSWGENTEAFF
v_call: TRBV30; cdr3_length: 17; d_call: TRBD2; j_call: TRBJ2-5; clone_size: -; cdr3_nt: TGTGCCTGGAGTGTACAACGGACTAGCGGGGGGCAAGAGACCCAGTACTTC; cdr3_aa: CAWSVQRTSGGQETQYF
v_call: TRBV14; cdr3_length: 15; d_call: TRBD1; j_call: TRBJ1-1; clone_size: -; cdr3_nt: TGTGCCAGCAGCCAGGGCCGGACAGGGTACACTGAAGCTTTCTTT; cdr3_aa: CASSQGRTGYTEAFF
v_call: TRBV13; cdr3_length: 15; d_call: TRBD1; j_call: TRBJ2-3; clone_size: -; cdr3_nt: TGTGCCAGCAGCTGGGACAGCAAAGACACAGATACGCAGTATTTT; cdr3_aa: CASSWDSKDTDTQYF
v_call: TRBV7-3; cdr3_length: 20; d_call: TRBD2; j_call: TRBJ2-5; clone_size: -; cdr3_nt: TGTGCCAGCAGCCCCGACCTTCTTAGCGGGGGGGCCCTTGGGCAAGAGACCCAGTACTTC; cdr3_aa: CASSPDLLSGGALGQETQYF
v_call: TRBV27; cdr3_length: 13; d_call: TRBD1; j_call: TRBJ1-5; clone_size: -; cdr3_nt: TGTGCCAGCAGATTGGACAGGGTCCAGCCCCAGCATTTT; cdr3_aa: CASRLDRVQPQHF
v_call: TRBV9; cdr3_length: 14; d_call: -; j_call: TRBJ2-5; clone_size: -; cdr3_nt: TGTGCCAGCAGCAAGACGGTTTCTAGAGAGACCCAGTACTTC; cdr3_aa: CASSKTVSRETQYF
v_call: TRBV6-5; cdr3_length: 14; d_call: TRBD2; j_call: TRBJ2-1; clone_size: -; cdr3_nt: TGTGCCAGCATGGGACTAGCGGGGGCTTTTGAGCAGTTCTTC; cdr3_aa: CASMGLAGAFEQFF
v_call: TRBV7-6; cdr3_length: 17; d_call: TRBD2; j_call: TRBJ2-1; clone_size: -; cdr3_nt: TGTGCCAGCAGCCCCCGGACTAGCGGGGGGCTCTACGATGAGCAGTTCTTC; cdr3_aa: CASSPRTSGGLYDEQFF
v_call: TRBV25-1; cdr3_length: 16; d_call: TRBD1; j_call: TRBJ2-3; clone_size: -; cdr3_nt: TGTGCCAGCAGTGAATGGGGACAGGGGTTATCAGATACGCAGTATTTT; cdr3_aa: CASSEWGQGLSDTQYF
v_call: TRBV5-1; cdr3_length: 15; d_call: -; j_call: TRBJ2-1; clone_size: once; cdr3_nt: TGCGCCAGCAGCTTGGAAGGGGGTCAAGCGAATGAGCAGTTCTTC; cdr3_aa: CASSLEGGQANEQFF
v_call: TRBV9; cdr3_length: 16; d_call: TRBD2; j_call: TRBJ2-3; clone_size: -; cdr3_nt: TGTGCCAGCAGCGTAGGGTTAGCGGGGATCACAGATACGCAGTATTTT; cdr3_aa: CASSVGLAGITDTQYF
v_call: TRBV30; cdr3_length: 13; d_call: -; j_call: TRBJ1-4; clone_size: -; cdr3_nt: TGTGCCTGGAGTGGGGCGTCTCGTGAAAAACTGTTTTTT; cdr3_aa: CAWSGASREKLFF
v_call: TRBV7-9; cdr3_length: 17; d_call: TRBD1; j_call: TRBJ2-3; clone_size: -; cdr3_nt: TGTGCCAGCAGCTCCTTGGGACAGGGGAGTTTCCCAGATACGCAGTATTTT; cdr3_aa: CASSSLGQGSFPDTQYF
v_call: TRBV5-1; cdr3_length: 17; d_call: -; j_call: TRBJ1-2; clone_size: -; cdr3_nt: TGCGCCAGCAGCAAATCCGGGAGCTCCCGGAGGAACTATGGCTACACCTTC; cdr3_aa: CASSKSGSSRRNYGYTF
v_call: TRBV7-2; cdr3_length: 15; d_call: TRBD1; j_call: TRBJ2-5; clone_size: -; cdr3_nt: TGTGCCAGCAGCTTAGTGGGACAGAGAGAAGAGACCCAGTACTTC; cdr3_aa: CASSLVGQREETQYF